A selection of T cell receptor beta chains follows, all from one sample in a study of breast tumors, draining lymph nodes, adjacent tissues. TCRdb re-analysed the multiplex PCR reads in MiXCR, keeping a single row per CDR3 protein. The sample contains about 80,000 distinct CDR3 sequences, roughly a fifth of which appear only once. Sequencing used axillary lymph node tissue. The origin of the receptors is a female donor with breast cancer. Some clones in this sample may be carry-over from other donors' samples. The CDR3 runs from the conserved cysteine through the conserved F or W. A D gene is named only where the DNA matches it firmly. Clone size appears in some rows only: once, few, many, or a class for an expanded clone.

D gene | J gene | clone size | V gene | CDR3 protein | CDR3 DNA
. | TRBJ1-4 | many | TRBV7-7 | CASSPGPQNEKLFF | TGTGCTAGCAGCCCGGGACCGCAGAATGAAAAACTGTTTTTT
. | TRBJ2-3 | . | TRBV6-5 | CASSYRLAGASSTDTQYF | TGTGCCAGCAGTTATAGACTGGCGGGGGCTTCTAGCACAGATACGCAGTATTTT
. | TRBJ2-5 | . | TRBV18 | CASSPGTVQETQYF | TGTGCCAGCTCACCAGGGACGGTCCAAGAGACCCAGTACTTC
TRBD1 | TRBJ2-6 | . | TRBV6-6 | CASSRQGRDRGSGANALTF | TGTGCCAGCAGCCGCCAGGGACGGGACAGGGGGTCTGGGGCCAACGCCCTGACTTTC
TRBD1 | TRBJ1-6 | many | TRBV2 | CASSPKRGQGNSPLHF | TGTGCCAGCTCCCCGAAGCGGGGACAGGGAAATTCACCCCTCCACTTT
TRBD2 | TRBJ2-1 | . | TRBV7-3 | CASSPRGAGGPGYSEQFF | TGTGCCAGCAGCCCTAGGGGGGCGGGGGGGCCGGGATACAGTGAGCAGTTCTTC
. | TRBJ2-5 | many | TRBV6-2/TRBV6-3 | CASTSVGGQETQYF | TGTGCCAGCACCTCCGTAGGGGGGCAAGAGACCCAGTACTTC
. | TRBJ2-5 | many | TRBV7-2 | CASSLIETQYF | TGTGCCAGCAGCTTAATAGAGACCCAGTACTTC
. | TRBJ1-5 | . | TRBV5-1 | CASSEGDSNQPQHF | TGCGCCAGCAGCGAGGGGGATAGCAATCAGCCCCAGCATTTT
. | TRBJ2-5 | many | TRBV7-3 | CASSGGAAETQYF | TGTGCCAGCAGCGGAGGGGCTGCAGAGACCCAGTACTTC
. | TRBJ2-7 | few | TRBV3-2 | CASRHKWVPSGRAYEQYF | TGTGCCAGCAGACACAAGTGGGTCCCTAGCGGGAGGGCCTACGAGCAGTACTTC
TRBD1 | TRBJ2-1 | few | TRBV5-4 | CASSRGLVGQGTYNEQFF | TGTGCCAGCAGCAGGGGATTGGTGGGACAGGGGACCTACAATGAGCAGTTCTTC
. | TRBJ2-7 | . | TRBV28 | CASSPGTFSYEQYF | TGTGCCAGCAGTCCAGGGACCTTTTCCTACGAGCAGTACTTC
. | TRBJ1-5 | many | TRBV20-1 | CSAHGQGGQPQHF | TGCAGTGCCCACGGCCAGGGTGGCCAGCCCCAGCATTTT
TRBD2 | TRBJ2-7 | many | TRBV29-1 | CSVEGLAGEQYF | TGCAGCGTTGAAGGACTAGCGGGGGAGCAGTACTTC
. | TRBJ1-1 | . | TRBV25-1 | CASKGGQLEAFF | TGTGCCAGCAAGGGAGGGCAACTTGAAGCTTTCTTT
TRBD2 | TRBJ2-3 | many | TRBV12-3/TRBV12-4 | CASSSTSGSTDTQYF | TGTGCCAGCAGTTCGACTAGCGGGAGCACAGATACGCAGTATTTT
. | TRBJ1-4 | many | TRBV7-8 | CASSLRAGINEKLFF | TGTGCCAGCAGCTTACGGGCAGGGATTAATGAAAAACTGTTTTTT
TRBD2 | TRBJ2-3 | many | TRBV7-3 | CASPEVAGEVRTDTQYF | TGTGCCAGCCCCGAGGTAGCGGGAGAAGTGAGGACAGATACGCAGTATTTT
TRBD2 | TRBJ2-1 | many | TRBV19 | CASSMATGGSYEQFF | TGTGCCAGTAGTATGGCAACGGGAGGATCCTATGAGCAGTTCTTC
TRBD2 | TRBJ2-7 | many | TRBV6-2/TRBV6-3 | CASSYSSPGLPSYEQYF | TGTGCCAGCAGTTACTCGAGTCCGGGACTACCTTCCTACGAGCAGTACTTC
TRBD1 | TRBJ2-3 | many | TRBV9 | CASSVATGWADTQYF | TGTGCCAGCAGCGTAGCGACAGGGTGGGCAGATACGCAGTATTTT
. | TRBJ1-1 | . | TRBV5-1 | CARTTGEAFF | TGCGCCAGAACAACAGGTGAAGCTTTCTTT
TRBD2 | TRBJ2-7 | many | TRBV20-1 | CSARAGGETPDSYEQYF | TGCAGTGCTCGAGCGGGAGGGGAAACACCCGATTCTTACGAGCAGTACTTC
. | TRBJ2-7 | many | TRBV6-2/TRBV6-3 | CASSYRLYEQYF | TGTGCCAGCAGTTACCGACTATACGAGCAGTACTTC
TRBD2 | TRBJ2-1 | many | TRBV7-2 | CASSPGASGKNEQFF | TGTGCCAGCAGCCCAGGGGCTAGCGGGAAAAATGAGCAGTTCTTC
. | TRBJ2-7 | few | TRBV6-2/TRBV6-3 | CASSFDGASWYF | TGTGCCAGCAGTTTCGACGGAGCCTCGTGGTACTTC
TRBD2 | TRBJ2-1 | many | TRBV19 | CASSPGRSRTSGSGMDEQFF | TGTGCCAGTAGTCCCGGGAGGAGCCGGACTAGCGGGAGCGGAATGGATGAGCAGTTCTTC
. | TRBJ2-7 | many | TRBV11-3 | CASSPGASYEQYF | TGTGCCAGCAGCCCTGGGGCCTCCTACGAGCAGTACTTC
. | TRBJ2-5 | few | TRBV5-5 | CASSPFGTEETQYF | TGTGCCAGCAGCCCTTTCGGGACGGAAGAGACCCAGTACTTC
. | TRBJ2-3 | few | TRBV28 | CASSPDRLTDTQYF | TGTGCCAGCAGCCCGGACCGCCTCACAGATACGCAGTATTTT
TRBD2 | TRBJ2-3 | many | TRBV20-1 | CSARDPSGRGGTDTQYF | TGCAGTGCTAGAGATCCCAGCGGGAGAGGGGGCACAGATACGCAGTATTTT
. | TRBJ1-5 | . | TRBV20-1 | CSARDPAYNQPQHF | TGCAGTGCTAGAGACCCAGCATATAATCAGCCCCAGCATTTT
. | TRBJ2-5 | few | TRBV27 | CASSLSEETQYF | TGTGCCAGCAGTTTATCGGAAGAGACCCAGTACTTC
. | TRBJ2-2 | many | TRBV4-1 | CASSQDGPLFGHTGELFF | TGCGCCAGCAGCCAAGATGGTCCGTTGTTCGGGCACACCGGGGAGCTGTTTTTT
. | TRBJ1-2 | many | TRBV20-1 | CSAREGSYGYTF | TGCAGTGCTAGAGAGGGGTCCTATGGCTACACCTTC
. | TRBJ1-3 | many | TRBV6-6 | CASSYESSGNTIYF | TGTGCCAGCAGTTACGAGAGCTCTGGAAACACCATATATTTT
TRBD1 | TRBJ2-5 | many | TRBV2 | CATSTGFKETQYF | TGTGCCACTTCGACAGGGTTTAAAGAGACCCAGTACTTC
. | TRBJ1-3 | many | TRBV20-1 | CSALGTDSGNTIYF | TGCAGTGCCCTGGGAACAGACTCTGGAAACACCATATATTTT
. | TRBJ1-2 | many | TRBV29-1 | CSVGLDYGYTF | TGCAGCGTTGGGTTGGACTATGGCTACACCTTC
TRBD1 | TRBJ2-1 | many | TRBV5-1 | CASSDRVDEQFF | TGCGCCAGCAGCGACAGGGTTGATGAGCAGTTCTTC
. | TRBJ1-2 | many | TRBV27 | CASRPTEIYGYTF | TGTGCCAGCCGGCCGACGGAGATCTATGGCTACACCTTC
. | TRBJ2-5 | few | TRBV12-3/TRBV12-4 | CASRGPEMIETQYF | TGTGCCTCCCGAGGCCCTGAAATGATTGAGACCCAGTACTTC
TRBD1 | TRBJ2-1 | many | TRBV5-8 | CASSRDRGRNEQFF | TGTGCCAGCAGCCGGGACAGGGGTAGGAATGAGCAGTTCTTC
TRBD2 | TRBJ2-7 | many | TRBV6-1 | CASSEREGHEQYF | TGTGCCAGCAGTGAGCGGGAGGGCCACGAGCAGTACTTC